Listed here are 25 T cell receptor beta chains from one sample, sequenced in a study of control samples from healthy donors and cancer patients. Data came from immunoSEQ multiplex PCR; TCRdb stores just in-frame clones and leaves some out. In the table there are 98,000 or so clones, over 60% of which are singletons. Sequencing was performed on blood. The source is a woman aged 30 to 39 in good health.

The chain couples TRBV11-3 to TRBJ1-3; D call uncertain. The germline gives CDR1 SGHNT, CDR2 YENEEA. Trimming removed 10 bases from V and 1 base from J, with 11 bases in between. CDR3 size: 13 residues. The CDR3 nucleotides are TGTGCCACCTCTGCGGGTTCTGGAAACACCATATATTTT. It is translated as CATSAGSGNTIYF. Looking up the rest from reference TRBV11-3 and TRBJ1-3 gives the full variable domain: EAGVVQSPRYKIIEKKQPVAFWCNPISGHNTLYWYLQNLGQGPELLIRYENEEAVDDSQLPKDRFSAERLKGVDSTLKIQPAELGDSAVYLCATSAGSGNTIYFGEGSWLTVV.

The chain joins TRBV19 to TRBJ2-2; TRBD2 matches at 8 bases. After removal of 5 bases from V and 7 bases from J, the junction contained 6 bases not matched to a gene. Looked up from germline, CDR1 is LNHDA and CDR2 is SQIVND (reference sequence). CDR3 length: 14 residues. Here the CDR3 reads CASSPTGGFGELFF. The CDR3 coding sequence is TGTGCCAGTAGTCCGACGGGGGGGTTCGGGGAGCTGTTTTTT.

This clone was detected once. The chain links TRBV18 to TRBJ1-2; D unresolved. Trimming removed 3 bases at V and 5 bases at J, with 7 bases between. Germline-derived CDR1 and CDR2 are KGHSH and LQKENI. The CDR3 runs 12 residues. CDR3 loop: CASSPDTYGYTF. The CDR3 bases are TGTGCCAGCTCACCTGACACGTATGGCTACACCTTC.

The CDR3 nucleotides are TGTGCCAGCAGCCGCGGACAGACCCCCTACGAGCAGTACTTC. Translated: CASSRGQTPYEQYF. This sequence joins TRBV27 and TRBJ2-7; D may be TRBD1 (6 bases). CDR3 size: 14 residues. Germline values: CDR1 MNHEY, CDR2 SMNVEV (reference sequence). Trimming cost V 6 bases and J 2 bases, with 14 bases left between them.

This chain links TRBV5-1 with TRBJ1-2, with 11 bases aligning to TRBD1. The J segment lost 5 bases and the V segment lost 1 base, leaving 7 bases of the junction unmatched. This CDR3 contains 16 residues. CDR1 SGHRS and CDR2 YFSETQ come from the germline V gene. The chain's CDR3 is CASSLNRGQGGYGYTF. In DNA, the CDR3 is TGCGCCAGCAGCTTGAACAGGGGACAGGGGGGATATGGCTACACCTTC.

The chain recombines TRBV27 with TRBJ2-7, with D maybe TRBD1 (6 bases). Trimming left V 2 bases short and J 4 bases short, with 9 bases between. CDR1 is MNHEY, CDR2 SMNVEV, per germline (reference sequence). The CDR3 sequence is 13 residues long. The CDR3, as DNA: TGTGCCAGCAGTTTACAACAGGGATACGAGCAGTACTTC. Its protein product is CASSLQQGYEQYF.

The chain employs TRBV5-6 and TRBJ2-3; maybe TRBD2 (7 bases). The CDR3 has 16 residues. CDR1 and CDR2 (germline): SGHDT, YYEEEE. The germline V and J ends were trimmed by 5 bases and 3 bases, with 19 bases remaining between them. The chain's CDR3 is CASSSFRGAATDTQYF. The CDR3 DNA follows: TGTGCCAGCAGTTCCTTTCGGGGGGCCGCAACAGATACGCAGTATTTT.

The chain combines TRBV9 with TRBJ2-2, with D possibly matching TRBD1 (5 bases). The CDR3 runs to 15 residues. CDR1 and CDR2 from the germline V gene are SGDLS and YYNGEE. Trimming took off 1 base at V and 4 bases at J, with 11 bases between the two ends. The CDR3 region is CASSVSQGSTGELFF. CDR3 sequence (DNA): TGTGCCAGCAGCGTAAGTCAGGGTAGCACCGGGGAGCTGTTTTTT.

The rearrangement links TRBV19 to TRBJ2-1; no clear D gene. The germline V and J ends were trimmed by 1 base and 8 bases, with 12 bases remaining between them. This CDR3 has 14 amino acids. CDR1 LNHDA and CDR2 SQIVND come from the germline V gene (reference sequence). CDR3 residues: CASSIVLAQHEQFF. The CDR3 DNA is TGTGCCAGTAGTATAGTTCTGGCCCAGCATGAGCAGTTCTTC. Full variable domain (outside the CDR3, taken from reference TRBV19 and TRBJ2-1): DGGITQSPKYLFRKEGQNVTLSCEQNLNHDAMYWYRQDPGQGLRLIYYSQIVNDFQKGDIAEGYSVSREKKESFPLTVTSAQKNPTAFYLCASSIVLAQHEQFFGPGTRLTVL.

The V call is TRBV7-2, the J call TRBJ2-1; the D gene is possibly TRBD1 (5 bases). The CDR3 totals 14 residues. In germline, CDR1 is SGHTA, CDR2 FQGNSA. V lost 5 bases and J 5 bases, leaving 13 bases between the germline ends. The CDR3 DNA sequence: TGTGCCAGCAGCCTTTATCTAGGGGACAATGAGCAGTTCTTC. Residues: CASSLYLGDNEQFF.

The rearrangement uses TRBV9 and TRBJ1-2; maybe TRBD1 (5 bases). CDR1 is SGDLS, CDR2 YYNGEE, per germline. Trimming took 4 bases from V and 2 from J, leaving 15 bases between them. This CDR3 is 15 amino acids long. The DNA for the CDR3 is TGTGCCAGCAGCTTCCAACCGGGACCCAACTATGGCTACACCTTC. Translated: CASSFQPGPNYGYTF.

The chain joins TRBV11-2 to TRBJ1-6, with D possibly TRBD1 on 5 matching bases. The V gene lost 2 bases and the J gene lost 9 bases, with 26 bases spanning the gap. CDR3 size: 19 residues. In germline, CDR1 is SGHAT, CDR2 FQNNGV. The CDR3 region is CASSLIPSIGAGRGSPLHF. CDR3 sequence (DNA): TGTGCCAGCAGCTTAATTCCGTCGATTGGGGCAGGGCGGGGTTCACCCCTCCACTTT. Filled out from reference TRBV11-2 and TRBJ1-6, the complete variable domain reads EAGVAQSPRYKIIEKRQSVAFWCNPISGHATLYWYQQILGQGPKLLIQFQNNGVVDDSQLPKDRFSAERLKGVDSTLKIQPAKLEDSAVYLCASSLIPSIGAGRGSPLHFGNGTRLTVT.

This clone was seen only once. The chain employs TRBV6-5 and TRBJ2-5; 8 nucleotides match TRBD2. The CDR3 runs 14 residues. Germline CDR1 and CDR2: MNHEY and SVGAGI. The ends lost 5 bases at V and 3 bases at J; junction bases unmatched: 5. This chain's CDR3 is CASSPGGVKETQYF. The CDR3 nucleotides read TGTGCCAGCAGTCCCGGGGGGGTTAAAGAGACCCAGTACTTC.

The V and J genes are TRBV6-2 or TRBV6-3 and TRBJ2-1; no reliable D call. This CDR3 has 14 amino acids. The germline V gene encodes CDR1 MNHEY and CDR2 SVGEGT. V was clipped by 5 bases and J by 1 base, with 9 bases between them. CDR3 region: CASSPFPSYNEQFF. The CDR3 nucleotides are TGTGCCAGCAGTCCATTTCCTTCCTACAATGAGCAGTTCTTC.

The chain employs TRBV24-1 and TRBJ2-3; D remains ambiguous. The V and J ends lost 1 base and 8 bases respectively, with 6 bases between them. In germline, CDR1 is KGHDR, CDR2 SFDVKD. The CDR3 has 12 amino acids. Here the CDR3 reads CATSDFGGTQYF. The DNA for the CDR3 is TGTGCCACCAGTGATTTCGGCGGTACGCAGTATTTT.

This clone was seen once. The chain employs TRBV5-6 and TRBJ2-5; 7 nucleotides agree with TRBD1. Germline-derived CDR1 and CDR2 are SGHDT and YYEEEE. V was pared by 3 bases and J by 4 bases, with 6 bases of the junction left unmatched. The CDR3 extends over 14 amino acids. The CDR3 nucleotides are TGTGCCAGCAGCTACAGGGGAACCCCAGAGACCCAGTACTTC. It codes for CASSYRGTPETQYF. Full variable domain (missing parts from reference TRBV5-6 and TRBJ2-5): DAGVTQSPTHLIKTRGQQVTLRCSPKSGHDTVSWYQQALGQGPQFIFQYYEEEERQRGNFPDRFSGHQFPNYSSELNVNALLLGDSALYLCASSYRGTPETQYFGPGTRLLVL.

This clone was recorded once. This chain uses TRBV7-8 with TRBJ2-2; D call uncertain. From germline, CDR1 is SGHVS and CDR2 FQNEAQ. V lost 7 bases, J lost 6 bases, and 21 bases lay in between. CDR3 length: 16 amino acids. The CDR3 protein is CASNPSARSISGELFF. The CDR3 DNA follows: TGTGCCAGCAACCCCTCGGCCAGGTCCATTTCCGGGGAGCTGTTTTTT.

The V call is TRBV24-1, the J call TRBJ2-3; maybe TRBD2 (6 bases). The CDR3 is made up of 18 amino acids. The ends were cut back, 4 bases at V and 4 bases at J, with 23 bases in the middle. Per germline, CDR1 KGHDR and CDR2 SFDVKD. CDR3 coding DNA: TGTGCCACCAGTGACCCAAGGGACCGCCCGGGAGACGCAGATACGCAGTATTTT. Translated: CATSDPRDRPGDADTQYF.

V is TRBV6-2 or TRBV6-3 and J is TRBJ2-5; a possible D gene is TRBD1 (5 bases). This CDR3 has 14 amino acids. The germline V gene encodes CDR1 MNHEY and CDR2 SVGEGT. V lost 4 bases and J lost 4, with 13 bases in between. This chain's CDR3 is CASSLVRGSETQYF. The CDR3 bases are TGTGCCAGCAGTTTAGTAAGGGGCTCAGAGACCCAGTACTTC.

The genes are TRBV12-3 or TRBV12-4 and TRBJ1-5; a possible D gene is TRBD1 (5 bases). This CDR3 spans 13 amino acids. The V and J ends lost 6 bases and 9 bases respectively, with 15 bases between them. DNA for the CDR3: TGTGCCAGCAGAAGGACGGGTAGGGGGCCCCAGCATTTT. It encodes CASRRTGRGPQHF.

V usage is TRBV5-4 and J usage is TRBJ2-7; 9 nucleotides match TRBD1. CDR3 size: 14 residues. The V segment lost 5 bases and the J segment 0 bases; nucleotides outside the gene matches: 3. Germline V CDR1 and CDR2: SGHNT, YYREEE (reference sequence). The CDR3 DNA is TGTGCCAGCAGTGGGACAGGGAGCTCCTACGAGCAGTACTTC. Its protein is CASSGTGSSYEQYF.

The chain links TRBV7-6 to TRBJ2-3; 9 bases are a match to TRBD1. In germline, CDR1 is SGHVS, CDR2 FNYEAQ. Trimming cost V 5 bases and J 4 bases; bases outside gene matches: 4. CDR3 length equals 14 residues. The CDR3 region is CASSGDRDPDTQYF. In DNA form, the CDR3 reads TGTGCCAGCAGCGGGGACAGGGACCCAGATACGCAGTATTTT.

Note on this clone: Other DNA sequences within the sample encode an identical CDR3. The chain employs TRBV19 and TRBJ1-1; D unresolved. Germline V gives CDR1 LNHDA, CDR2 SQIVND (reference sequence). CDR3 length: 13 amino acids. Between the trimmed V and J ends, which lost 1 base and 3 bases, there was a span of 6 bases. DNA for the CDR3: TGTGCCAGTAGTATAGTAGGAGACACTGAAGCTTTCTTT. Protein: CASSIVGDTEAFF.

V and J are TRBV7-9 and TRBJ1-2; D uncertain. This CDR3 has 14 residues. Germline V CDR1 and CDR2: SEHNR, FQNEAQ (reference sequence). V was cut by 6 bases and J by 2 bases, with 13 bases left in between. The CDR3 spells CASRSRGENYGYTF. The CDR3 DNA reads as TGTGCCAGCAGATCCCGAGGTGAGAACTATGGCTACACCTTC.

The chain uses TRBV7-8 and TRBJ2-7, with 11 bases identical to TRBD2. This CDR3 contains 15 residues. Per germline, CDR1 SGHVS and CDR2 FQNEAQ. Trimming cost V 5 bases and J 6 bases; bases outside gene matches: 9. CDR3 in amino acids: CASSPSLAGVREQYF. The CDR3 nucleotides read TGTGCCAGCAGCCCCTCACTAGCGGGGGTGCGCGAGCAGTACTTC.